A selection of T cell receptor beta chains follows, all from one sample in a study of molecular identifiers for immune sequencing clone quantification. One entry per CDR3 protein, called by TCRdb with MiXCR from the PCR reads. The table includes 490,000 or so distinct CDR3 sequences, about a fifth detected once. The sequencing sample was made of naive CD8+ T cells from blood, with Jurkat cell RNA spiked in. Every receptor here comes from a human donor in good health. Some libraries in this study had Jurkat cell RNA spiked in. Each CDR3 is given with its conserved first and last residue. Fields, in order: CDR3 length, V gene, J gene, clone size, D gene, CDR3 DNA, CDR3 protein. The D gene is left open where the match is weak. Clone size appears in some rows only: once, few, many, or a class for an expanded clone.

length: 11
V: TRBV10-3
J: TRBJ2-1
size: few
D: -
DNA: TGTGCCATCAGTGTCGGGGGTGAGCAGTTCTTC
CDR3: CAISVGGEQFF

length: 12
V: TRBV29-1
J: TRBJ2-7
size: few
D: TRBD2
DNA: TGCAGCGTATTAGCGGGATACTACGAGCAGTACTTC
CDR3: CSVLAGYYEQYF

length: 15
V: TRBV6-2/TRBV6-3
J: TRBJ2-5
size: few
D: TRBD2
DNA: TGTGCCAGCACCAGACTAGCGGGAGGGCCAGAGACCCAGTACTTC
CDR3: CASTRLAGGPETQYF

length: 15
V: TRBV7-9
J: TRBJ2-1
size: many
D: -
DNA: TGTGCCAGCACCTCCGTGACAGGCCCCGCCGATGAGCAGTTCTTC
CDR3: CASTSVTGPADEQFF

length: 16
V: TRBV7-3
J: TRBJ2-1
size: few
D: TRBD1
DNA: TGTGCCAGCAGCTTAGAGCGGGACAGGGGGCTTGGTGAGCAGTTCTTC
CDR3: CASSLERDRGLGEQFF

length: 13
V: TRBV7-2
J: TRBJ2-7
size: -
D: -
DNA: TGTGCCAGCAGCTTAGGAGGGTTGGACGAGCAGTACTTC
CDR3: CASSLGGLDEQYF

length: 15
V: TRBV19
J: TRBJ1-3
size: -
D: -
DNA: TGTGCCAGTAGTATAACAGGGTCGACTGGAAACACCATATATTTT
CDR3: CASSITGSTGNTIYF

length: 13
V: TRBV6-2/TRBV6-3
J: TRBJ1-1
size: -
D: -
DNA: TGTGCCAGCGGCCCTGGCATGAACACTGAAGCTTTCTTT
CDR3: CASGPGMNTEAFF

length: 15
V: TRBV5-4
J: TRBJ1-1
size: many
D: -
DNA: TGTGCCAGCAGCTTGGGTTGGGGGGTTGACACTGAAGCTTTCTTT
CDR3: CASSLGWGVDTEAFF

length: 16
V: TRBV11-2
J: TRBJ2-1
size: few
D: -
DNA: TGTGCCAGCAGCTTAGCCCAGGGTCCTCTGTACAATGAGCAGTTCTTC
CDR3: CASSLAQGPLYNEQFF

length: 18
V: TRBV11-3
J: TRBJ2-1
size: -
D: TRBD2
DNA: TGTGCCAGCAGCCCACCTGGGACTAGCGGGGGGGAGTACAATGAGCAGTTCTTC
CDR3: CASSPPGTSGGEYNEQFF

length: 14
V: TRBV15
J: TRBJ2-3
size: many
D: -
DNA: TGTGCCACCAGCACCCAAATTCCAAGAGATACGCAGTATTTT
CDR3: CATSTQIPRDTQYF

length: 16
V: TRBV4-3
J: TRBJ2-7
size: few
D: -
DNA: TGCGCCAGCAGCCAAGATATGGGCAGGTCCACCTACGAGCAGTACTTC
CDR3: CASSQDMGRSTYEQYF

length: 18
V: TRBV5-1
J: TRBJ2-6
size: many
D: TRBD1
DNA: TGCGCCAGCAGCTTGGGGGACAGGGGTCTCTCTGGGGCCAACGTCCTGACTTTC
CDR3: CASSLGDRGLSGANVLTF

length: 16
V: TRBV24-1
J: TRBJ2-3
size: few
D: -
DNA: TGTGCCACCAGTGATTTAGGGGGACATAGCACAGATACGCAGTATTTT
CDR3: CATSDLGGHSTDTQYF

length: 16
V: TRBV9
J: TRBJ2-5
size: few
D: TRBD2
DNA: TGTGCCAGCAGCGGCCCAGCGGGGGTCCCCCAAGAGACCCAGTACTTC
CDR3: CASSGPAGVPQETQYF

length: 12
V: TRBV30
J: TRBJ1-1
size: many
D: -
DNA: TGTGCCTGGAGTGTACTAGGCACTGAAGCTTTCTTT
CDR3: CAWSVLGTEAFF

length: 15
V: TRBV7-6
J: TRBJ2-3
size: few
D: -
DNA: TGTGCCAGCAGCTTAACATCGCGCTTTGTAGATACGCAGTATTTT
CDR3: CASSLTSRFVDTQYF

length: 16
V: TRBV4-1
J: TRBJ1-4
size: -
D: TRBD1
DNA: TGCGCCAGCAGCCAAGATGGGGGGACAGATAATGAAAAACTGTTTTTT
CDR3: CASSQDGGTDNEKLFF

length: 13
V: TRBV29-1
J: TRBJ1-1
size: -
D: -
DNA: TGCAGCGACCGGGAGGGCTGGTACACTGAAGCTTTCTTT
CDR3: CSDREGWYTEAFF

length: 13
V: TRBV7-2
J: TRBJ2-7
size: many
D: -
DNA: TGTGCCAGCAGCTCTCCGGGACCTGACGAGCAGTACTTC
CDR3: CASSSPGPDEQYF

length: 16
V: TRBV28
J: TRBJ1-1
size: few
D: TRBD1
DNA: TGTGCCAGCAGTTTATGGGGACAGGGCCCAGGGGCTGAAGCTTTCTTT
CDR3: CASSLWGQGPGAEAFF

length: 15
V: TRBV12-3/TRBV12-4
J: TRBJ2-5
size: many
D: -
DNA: TGTGCCAGCAGTTTAGTGGCAGCCACCCAAGAGACCCAGTACTTC
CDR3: CASSLVAATQETQYF

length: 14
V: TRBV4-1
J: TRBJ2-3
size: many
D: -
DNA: TGCGCCAGCAGCCAAGCCGAGAACACAGATACGCAGTATTTT
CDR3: CASSQAENTDTQYF

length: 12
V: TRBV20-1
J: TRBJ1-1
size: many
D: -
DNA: TGCAGTGCTAGAGGATTGGAAACTGAAGCTTTCTTT
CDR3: CSARGLETEAFF

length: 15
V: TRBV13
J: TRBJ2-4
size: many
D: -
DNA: TGTGCCAGCAGCCCGGGACCGCAAGCCAAAAACATTCAGTACTTC
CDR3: CASSPGPQAKNIQYF

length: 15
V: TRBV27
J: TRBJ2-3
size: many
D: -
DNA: TGTGCCAGCAGTTGGGCCCCCGGGGGCACAGATACGCAGTATTTT
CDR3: CASSWAPGGTDTQYF

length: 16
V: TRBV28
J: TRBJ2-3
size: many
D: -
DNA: TGTGCCAGCAGTCCCCCCGGCGCGGGACATGCAGATACGCAGTATTTT
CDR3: CASSPPGAGHADTQYF

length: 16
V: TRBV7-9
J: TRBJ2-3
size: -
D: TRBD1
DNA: TGTGCCAGCAGCCCTAGCCAGGGGGCAGAGTCAGATACGCAGTATTTT
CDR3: CASSPSQGAESDTQYF

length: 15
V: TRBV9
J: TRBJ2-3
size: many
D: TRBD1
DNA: TGTGCCAGCAGCCTTGGACAGGTGATCACAGATACGCAGTATTTT
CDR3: CASSLGQVITDTQYF

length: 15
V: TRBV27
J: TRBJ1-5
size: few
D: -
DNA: TGTGCCAGCAGTTTATGGGGGGTCGCGAATCAGCCCCAGCATTTT
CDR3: CASSLWGVANQPQHF

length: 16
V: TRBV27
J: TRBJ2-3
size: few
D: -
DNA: TGTGCCAGCAGTTTATACTTAGTAGACGATACAGATACGCAGTATTTT
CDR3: CASSLYLVDDTDTQYF

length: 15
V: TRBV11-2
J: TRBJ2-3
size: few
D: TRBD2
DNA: TGTGCCAGCAGCTATAGCGGGGGGGTCGCAGATACGCAGTATTTT
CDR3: CASSYSGGVADTQYF

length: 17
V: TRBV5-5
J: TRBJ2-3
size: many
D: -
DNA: TGTGCCAGCAGCTGGGGCCCGGGGACGGGAACCACAGATACGCAGTATTTT
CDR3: CASSWGPGTGTTDTQYF

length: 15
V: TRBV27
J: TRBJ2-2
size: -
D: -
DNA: TGTGCCAGCAGTTTATCGACCGGGAGTAGCGGGGAGCTGTTTTTT
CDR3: CASSLSTGSSGELFF

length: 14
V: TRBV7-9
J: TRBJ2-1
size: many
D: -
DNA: TGTGCCAGCAGCTCGCCGTTAGGGGCGAATGAGCAGTTCTTC
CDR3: CASSSPLGANEQFF

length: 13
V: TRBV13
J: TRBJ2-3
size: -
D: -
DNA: TGTGCCAGCAGCTTGCCTGGCCTTGATACGCAGTATTTT
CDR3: CASSLPGLDTQYF

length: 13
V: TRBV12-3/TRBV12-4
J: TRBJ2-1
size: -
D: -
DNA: TGTGCCAGCAGTTTTGACAGTGACAATGAGCAGTTCTTC
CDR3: CASSFDSDNEQFF

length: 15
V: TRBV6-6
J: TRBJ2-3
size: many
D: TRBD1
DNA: TGTGCCAGCTATAAACCGGGACAGGGTCCCGATACGCAGTATTTT
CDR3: CASYKPGQGPDTQYF

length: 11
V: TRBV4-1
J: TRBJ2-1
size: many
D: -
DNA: TGCGCCAGCAGCAGCGCGGATGAGCAGTTCTTC
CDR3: CASSSADEQFF

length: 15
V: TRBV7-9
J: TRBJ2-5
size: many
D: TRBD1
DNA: TGTGCCAGCAGCACCCGACAGGGGCATCAAGAGACCCAGTACTTC
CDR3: CASSTRQGHQETQYF

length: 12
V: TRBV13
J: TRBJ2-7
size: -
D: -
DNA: TGTGCCAGCAGCTTAAACGGGGCCCTGCAGTACTTC
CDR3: CASSLNGALQYF

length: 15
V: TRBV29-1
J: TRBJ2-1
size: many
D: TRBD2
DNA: TGCAGCGTTGATTCGCTAGCGGGAGTGTTGGGTGAGCAGTTCTTC
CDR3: CSVDSLAGVLGEQFF

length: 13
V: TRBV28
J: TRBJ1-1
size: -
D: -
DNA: TGTGCCAACAGTTTAACAGGGACCACTGAAGCTTTCTTT
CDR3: CANSLTGTTEAFF

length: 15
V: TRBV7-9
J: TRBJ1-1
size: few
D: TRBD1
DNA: TGTGCCAGCAGCGTACACACAGGGGTTGGCACTGAAGCTTTCTTT
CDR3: CASSVHTGVGTEAFF

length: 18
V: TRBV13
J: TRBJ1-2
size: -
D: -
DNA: TGTGCCAGCAGCTTAGGCCTGGGCCACACAACACAGCACTATGGCTACACCTTC
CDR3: CASSLGLGHTTQHYGYTF

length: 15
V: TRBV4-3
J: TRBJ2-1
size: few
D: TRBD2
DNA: TGCGCCAGCAGCGATAGCGGGAACTCCTACAATGAGCAGTTCTTC
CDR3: CASSDSGNSYNEQFF

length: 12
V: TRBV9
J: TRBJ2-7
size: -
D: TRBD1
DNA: TGTGCCAGCAGCGAGGGACAGAACGAGCAGTACTTC
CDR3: CASSEGQNEQYF

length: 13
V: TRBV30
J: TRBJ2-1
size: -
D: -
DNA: TGTGCCTGGAGTGTCATAAAGTACAATGAGCAGTTCTTC
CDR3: CAWSVIKYNEQFF

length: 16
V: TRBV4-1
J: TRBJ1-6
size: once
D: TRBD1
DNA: TGCGCCAGCAGCCAAGATCCGAGACAGGGGTATTCACCCCTCCACTTT
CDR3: CASSQDPRQGYSPLHF

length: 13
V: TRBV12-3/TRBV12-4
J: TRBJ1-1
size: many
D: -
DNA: TGTGCCAGCAGACAGGGAGTCGGAGCTGAAGCTTTCTTT
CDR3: CASRQGVGAEAFF

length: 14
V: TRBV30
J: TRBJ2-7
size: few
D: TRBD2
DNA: TGTGCCTGGAGTGTCTGGACTAGCCCATACGAGCAGTACTTC
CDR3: CAWSVWTSPYEQYF

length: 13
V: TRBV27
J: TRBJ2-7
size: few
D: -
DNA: TGTGCCAGCAAGTCTGGGGGTACGGGCGAGCAGTACTTC
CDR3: CASKSGGTGEQYF

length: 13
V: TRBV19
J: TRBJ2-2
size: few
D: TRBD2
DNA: TGTGCCAGTAGTCCGGGGGGGGTTGAGGAGCTGTTTTTT
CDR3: CASSPGGVEELFF

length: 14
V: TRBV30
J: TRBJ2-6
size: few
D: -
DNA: TGTGCCTGGAGTGTAGAAATTGGGGCCAACGTCCTGACTTTC
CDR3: CAWSVEIGANVLTF

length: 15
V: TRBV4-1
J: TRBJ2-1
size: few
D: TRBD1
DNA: TGCGCCAGCAGCGAGATACAGGGGGGTTACAATGAGCAGTTCTTC
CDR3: CASSEIQGGYNEQFF

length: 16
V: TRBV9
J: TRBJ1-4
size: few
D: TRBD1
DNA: TGTGCCAGCAGCACCGAAGAGCAGGGGGTTTCTGAAAAACTGTTTTTT
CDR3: CASSTEEQGVSEKLFF

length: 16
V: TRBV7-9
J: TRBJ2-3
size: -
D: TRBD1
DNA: TGTGCCAGCAGCCAACCGACAGGGCTCGGCACAGATACGCAGTATTTT
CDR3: CASSQPTGLGTDTQYF